This T cell receptor beta chain was captured by sequencing in a study of blood T cell repertoires in COVID-19. Across the study: The samples span acute and convalescent COVID-19 from the United States, Italy and Spain. Sample material is recorded as cDNA or gDNA derived from T cells, B-cell-depleted T cells, or PBMCs.

Germline values: CDR1 SQVTM, CDR2 ANQGSEA. Germline trimming cut 7 bases from V and 4 bases from J; bases unmatched to any gene: 10. There are 14 residues in the CDR3. Symptom resolution, clearance, or two negative PCRs marked the recovered donors of Cohort 3. Here immunoSEQ multiplex PCR was the method, and the copy in TCRdb shows in-frame clones only, minus some. The sample records around 260,000 clones, approximately 85% being singletons. Source material: PBMCs or T cells enriched from blood (not recorded which). The genes are TRBV29-1 and TRBJ2-1; 7 positions match TRBD2. The receptor's source is a woman in her twenties or thirties who had recovered from COVID-19. CDR3: CSADRGLGYNEQFF. The CDR3 region has the DNA TGCAGCGCCGACCGTGGACTAGGATACAATGAGCAGTTCTTC.